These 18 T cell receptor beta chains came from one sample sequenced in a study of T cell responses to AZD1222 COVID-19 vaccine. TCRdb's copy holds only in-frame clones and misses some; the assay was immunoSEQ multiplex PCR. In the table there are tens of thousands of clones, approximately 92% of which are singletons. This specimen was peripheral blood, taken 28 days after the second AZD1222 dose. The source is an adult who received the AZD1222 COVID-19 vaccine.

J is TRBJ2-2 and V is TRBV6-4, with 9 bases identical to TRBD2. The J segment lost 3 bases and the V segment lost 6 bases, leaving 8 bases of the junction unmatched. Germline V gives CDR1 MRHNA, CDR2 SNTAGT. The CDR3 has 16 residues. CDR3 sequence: CASRETSGKHTGELFF. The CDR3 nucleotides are TGTGCCAGCAGGGAGACTAGCGGAAAACACACCGGGGAGCTGTTTTTT.

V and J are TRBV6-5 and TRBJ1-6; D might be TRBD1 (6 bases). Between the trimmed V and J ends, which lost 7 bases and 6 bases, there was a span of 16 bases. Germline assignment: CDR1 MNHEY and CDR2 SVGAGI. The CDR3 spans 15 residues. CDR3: CASNPGQITNSPLHF. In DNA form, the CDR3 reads TGTGCCAGCAACCCGGGACAAATTACTAATTCACCCCTCCACTTT.

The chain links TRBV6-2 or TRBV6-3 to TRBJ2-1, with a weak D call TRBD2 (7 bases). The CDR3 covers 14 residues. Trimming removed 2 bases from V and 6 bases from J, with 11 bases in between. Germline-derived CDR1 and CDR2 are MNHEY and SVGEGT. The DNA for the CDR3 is TGTGCCAGCAGTTACGGGGGGGCTAGCAATGAGCAGTTCTTC. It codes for CASSYGGASNEQFF.

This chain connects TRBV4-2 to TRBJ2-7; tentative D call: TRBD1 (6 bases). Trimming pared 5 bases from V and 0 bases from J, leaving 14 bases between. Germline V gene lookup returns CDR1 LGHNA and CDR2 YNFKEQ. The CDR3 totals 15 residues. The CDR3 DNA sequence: TGTGCCAGCAGCTCATGGGACACGAGCTCCTACGAGCAGTACTTC. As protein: CASSSWDTSSYEQYF.

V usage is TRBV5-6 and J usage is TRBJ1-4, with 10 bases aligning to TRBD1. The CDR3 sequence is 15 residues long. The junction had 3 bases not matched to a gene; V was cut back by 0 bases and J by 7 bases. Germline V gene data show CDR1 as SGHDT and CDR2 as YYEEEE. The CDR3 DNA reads TGTGCCAGCAGCTTGGTGGGGGACAGGGGTGAAAAACTGTTTTTT. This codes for CASSLVGDRGEKLFF.

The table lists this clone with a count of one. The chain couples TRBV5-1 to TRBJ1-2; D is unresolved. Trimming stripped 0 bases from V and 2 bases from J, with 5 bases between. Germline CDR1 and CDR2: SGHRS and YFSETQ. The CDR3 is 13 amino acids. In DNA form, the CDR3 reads TGCGCCAGCAGCTTGGCACAGAACTATGGCTACACCTTC. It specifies CASSLAQNYGYTF.

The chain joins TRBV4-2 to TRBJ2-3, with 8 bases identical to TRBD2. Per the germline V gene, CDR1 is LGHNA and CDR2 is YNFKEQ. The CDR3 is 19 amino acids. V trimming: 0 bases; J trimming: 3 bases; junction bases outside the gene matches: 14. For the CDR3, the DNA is TGTGCCAGCAGCCAAGATCCCTACGGTGGTAGCGGGGTTACAGATACGCAGTATTTT. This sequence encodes CASSQDPYGGSGVTDTQYF.

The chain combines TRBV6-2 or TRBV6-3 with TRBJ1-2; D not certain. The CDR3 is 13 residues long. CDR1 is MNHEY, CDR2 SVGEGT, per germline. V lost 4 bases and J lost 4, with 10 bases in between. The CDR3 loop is CASSSAAPYGYTF. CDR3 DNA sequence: TGTGCCAGCAGTTCGGCAGCCCCCTATGGCTACACCTTC.

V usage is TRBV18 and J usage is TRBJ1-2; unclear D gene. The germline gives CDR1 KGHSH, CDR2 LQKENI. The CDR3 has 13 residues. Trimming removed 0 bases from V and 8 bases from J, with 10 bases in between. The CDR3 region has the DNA TGTGCCAGCTCACCACCGGGTGGTTTGGGCTACACCTTC. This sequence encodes CASSPPGGLGYTF.

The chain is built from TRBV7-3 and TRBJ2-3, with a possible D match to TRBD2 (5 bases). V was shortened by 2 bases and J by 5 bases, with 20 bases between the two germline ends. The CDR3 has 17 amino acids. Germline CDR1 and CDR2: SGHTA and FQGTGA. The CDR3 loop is CASSLGFTRAREDTQYF. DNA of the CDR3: TGTGCCAGCAGCTTAGGGTTCACTAGGGCCCGAGAAGATACGCAGTATTTT.

This CDR3 is CASSSGAMNTGELFF. The DNA of the CDR3 is TGTGCCAGCAGCTCGGGGGCCATGAACACCGGGGAGCTGTTTTTT. V and J are TRBV5-5 and TRBJ2-2; D possibly matches TRBD1 or TRBD2 (6 bases each). The V gene lost 3 bases and the J gene lost 1 base, with 10 bases spanning the gap. From germline, CDR1 is SGHKS and CDR2 YYEKEE (reference sequence). The CDR3 has 15 residues.

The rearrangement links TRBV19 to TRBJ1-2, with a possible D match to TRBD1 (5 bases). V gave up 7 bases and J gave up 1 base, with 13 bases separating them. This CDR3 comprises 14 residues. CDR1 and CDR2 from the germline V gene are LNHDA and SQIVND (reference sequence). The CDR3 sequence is CASNTGGGNYGYTF. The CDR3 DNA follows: TGTGCCAGTAACACAGGCGGTGGTAACTATGGCTACACCTTC.

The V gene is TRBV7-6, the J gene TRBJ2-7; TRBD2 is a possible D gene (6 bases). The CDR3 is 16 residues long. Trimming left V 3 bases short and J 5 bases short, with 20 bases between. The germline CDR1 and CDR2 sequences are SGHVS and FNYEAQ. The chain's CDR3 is CASSFGGASGLDEQYF. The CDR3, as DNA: TGTGCCAGCAGCTTCGGGGGAGCCTCGGGGTTGGACGAGCAGTACTTC. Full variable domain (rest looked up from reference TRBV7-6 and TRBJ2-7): GAGVSQSPRYKVTKRGQDVALRCDPISGHVSLYWYRQALGQGPEFLTYFNYEAQQDKSGLPNDRFSAERPEGSISTLTIQRTEQRDSAMYRCASSFGGASGLDEQYFGPGTRLTVT.

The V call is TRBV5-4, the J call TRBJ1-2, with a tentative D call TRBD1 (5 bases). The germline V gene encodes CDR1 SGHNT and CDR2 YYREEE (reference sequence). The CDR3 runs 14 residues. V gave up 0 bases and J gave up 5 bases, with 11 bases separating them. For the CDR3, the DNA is TGTGCCAGCAGCTTGGCGGGGCCTTCATATGGCTACACCTTC. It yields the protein CASSLAGPSYGYTF.

DNA for the CDR3: TGTGCCAGCAGTTACTCGATCTACTCTGGAAACACCATATATTTT. This codes for CASSYSIYSGNTIYF. The chain combines TRBV6-5 with TRBJ1-3; no clear D. CDR3 length equals 15 residues. Germline V gene sequence: CDR1 MNHEY, CDR2 SVGAGI. Trimming removed 0 bases at V and 0 bases at J, with 6 bases between.

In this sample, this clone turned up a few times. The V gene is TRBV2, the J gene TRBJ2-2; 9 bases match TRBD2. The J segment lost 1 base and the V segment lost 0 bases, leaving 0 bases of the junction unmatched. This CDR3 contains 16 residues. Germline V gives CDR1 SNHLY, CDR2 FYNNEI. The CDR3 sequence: CASSEAAGGNTGELFF. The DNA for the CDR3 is TGTGCCAGCAGTGAAGCAGCGGGGGGGAACACCGGGGAGCTGTTTTTT.

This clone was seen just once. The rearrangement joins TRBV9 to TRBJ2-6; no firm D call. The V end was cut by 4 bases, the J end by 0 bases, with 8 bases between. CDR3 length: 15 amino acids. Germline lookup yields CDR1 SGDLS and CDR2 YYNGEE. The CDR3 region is CASSNTGSGANVLTF. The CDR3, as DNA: TGTGCCAGCAGCAACACGGGCTCTGGGGCCAACGTCCTGACTTTC.

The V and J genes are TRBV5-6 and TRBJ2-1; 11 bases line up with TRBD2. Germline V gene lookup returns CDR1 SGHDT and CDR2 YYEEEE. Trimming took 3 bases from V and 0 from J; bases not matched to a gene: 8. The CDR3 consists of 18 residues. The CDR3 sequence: CASSSGLAALSSYNEQFF. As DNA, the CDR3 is TGTGCCAGCAGCTCGGGACTAGCGGCGCTAAGCTCCTACAATGAGCAGTTCTTC.